The present TCR beta chain was sequenced within a study of T-cell reconstitution after alpha-beta-depleted transplantation in children. Notes on the study in general: It was newly produced T cells that mostly accounted for T-cell counts and diversity one year after transplant. It was surviving recipient T cells and thymic progenitors that gave some patients high TCRbeta diversity at day 60. Alpha-beta T cells about two months after transplant reportedly derived from several hundred expanded graft clones.

Worth noting for this clonotype: The target antigen is unknown. This may stem from a read error, because a much larger clone lies one nucleotide away.

The TCRbeta library incorporated unique molecular identifiers. Via MiXCR, TCRdb re-called the PCR reads, giving one row per CDR3 protein. Of approximately 650,000 distinct CDR3 sequences listed, around 13% are singletons. Per the germline V gene, CDR1 is MNHNS and CDR2 is SASEGT. CDR3 size: 16 residues. The chain employs TRBV6-1 and TRBJ2-3; the D gene could be TRBD1 or TRBD2 (6 bases each). Sequences were derived from PBMCs, sampled before TCRalphabeta/CD19-depleted stem cell transplant. The TCR comes from a girl aged 2 to 10 with congenital amegakaryocytic thrombocytopenia, due to receive a stem cell transplant. The CDR3 sequence is CAISSKGGISIDTQYF. DNA of the CDR3: TGTGCCATATCTTCCAAGGGGGGTATCAGCATAGATACGCAGTATTTT.